This passage covers 8 T cell receptor beta chains from one sample sequenced in a study of OX40 agonist ivuxolimab in advanced cancers. Assay: immunoSEQ multiplex PCR; the TCRdb copy retains only in-frame clones and omits some. The sample carries 72,000 or so clones, about 90% recorded once. The specimen comprised CD4+ or CD8+ T cells sorted from blood, sampled in a trial of the OX40 agonist ivuxolimab. The receptors originated from an adult with an advanced solid tumor such as melanoma, head and neck, liver or kidney cancer.

This chain joins TRBV19 and TRBJ1-4; a weak D match, TRBD1 (5 bases). The germline CDR1 and CDR2 sequences are LNHDA and SQIVND (reference sequence). V was trimmed by 6 bases and J by 8 bases, leaving 16 bases between them. This CDR3 region has 14 residues. DNA for the CDR3: TGTGCCAGTAGAGGGACCCACTACGGCGAAAAACTGTTTTTT. It yields the protein CASRGTHYGEKLFF.

V usage is TRBV5-6 and J usage is TRBJ1-1; D is undetermined. V lost 4 bases, J lost 7 bases, and 11 bases lay in between. Germline-derived CDR1 and CDR2 are SGHDT and YYEEEE. There are 12 residues in the CDR3. Written as DNA, the CDR3 is TGTGCCAGCAGCCAGCGGACGGATGAAGCTTTCTTT. This sequence encodes CASSQRTDEAFF.

This rearrangement joins TRBV5-1 to TRBJ2-5; TRBD2 matches 10 bases. Germline assignment: CDR1 SGHRS and CDR2 YFSETQ. V gave up 0 bases and J gave up 1 base; unmatched junction bases: 6. The CDR3 sequence is 17 residues long. CDR3 nucleotides: TGCGCCAGCAGCTTGGCCCGGGCTAGCGGGGGCCAAGAGACCCAGTACTTC. The encoded protein is CASSLARASGGQETQYF.

The gene calls are TRBV19 and TRBJ2-4; D possibly uses TRBD1 or TRBD2 (6 bases each). Germline V gene sequence: CDR1 LNHDA, CDR2 SQIVND (reference sequence). CDR3 size: 14 residues. V gave up 5 bases and J gave up 4 bases, with 12 bases separating them. The CDR3 is CASSYRGQKNIQYF. The DNA for the CDR3 is TGTGCCAGTAGTTACCGGGGGCAGAAAAACATTCAGTACTTC.

Written as DNA, the CDR3 is TGCAGCGTTCGGGACCTCAATCAGCCCCAGCATTTT. Its translation: CSVRDLNQPQHF. The chain has TRBV29-1 and TRBJ1-5; D is possibly TRBD1 (5 bases). V lost 5 bases to trimming and J lost 3 bases, with 8 bases between them. CDR1 and CDR2 (germline): SQVTM, ANQGSEA. The CDR3 covers 12 residues.

This rearrangement joins TRBV18 to TRBJ2-7, with 8 nucleotides matching TRBD1. After removal of 3 bases from V and 3 bases from J, the junction contained 7 bases not matched to a gene. Germline values: CDR1 KGHSH, CDR2 LQKENI. The CDR3 length is 15 residues. This CDR3 is CASSPGQGAYYEQYF. CDR3 DNA: TGTGCCAGCTCACCGGGGCAGGGGGCCTACTACGAGCAGTACTTC. Drawing the rest from reference TRBV18 and TRBJ2-7, the complete variable domain is NAGVMQNPRHLVRRRGQEARLRCSPMKGHSHVYWYRQLPEEGLKFMVYLQKENIIDESGMPKERFSAEFPKEGPSILRIQQVVRGDSAAYFCASSPGQGAYYEQYFGPGTRLTVT.

The J gene is TRBJ1-5, the V gene TRBV6-5, with D hard to call. The V gene's germline CDR1 is MNHEY and CDR2 SVGAGI. The V end was cut by 5 bases, the J end by 9 bases, with 17 bases between. The CDR3 loop spans 14 amino acids. The CDR3 DNA follows: TGTGCCAGCAGTCCGTTGCCGGACCTCCGGCCCCAGCATTTT. It specifies CASSPLPDLRPQHF.

J is TRBJ1-2 and V is TRBV19; D gene ambiguous. Germline-derived CDR1 and CDR2 are LNHDA and SQIVND (reference sequence). The CDR3 is made up of 13 amino acids. Trimming took 7 bases from V and 8 from J, leaving 17 bases between them. The CDR3: CASTTTGLQGYTF. CDR3 nucleotide sequence: TGTGCCAGTACCACCACCGGACTTCAGGGCTACACCTTC.